One sample yielded the 28 T cell receptor beta chains listed below, sequenced in a study of blood T cells in healthy people across ages (dated by TCRdb to the mid-2010s). The library was obtained by 5' RACE. Sequenced on an Illumina HiSeq 2500. A second PCR of roughly 6 to 11 cycles was performed with a sample-barcoded 5' primer and a J-beta primer mix. TCRdb cleaned the public reads at Q25 with fastp, built clones with MiXCR and kept in-frame beta chains. Identical CDR3 protein sequences are pooled into one entry, listed with their most common genes and DNA. In this sample the table shows 980,000 or so distinct CDR3 sequences, approximately 49% of which occur a single time. Roughly an eighth of the sample goes to the ten largest clones. The sample comprised blood. The source of these receptors is a man aged 25 to 40 in good health.

As concerns this clonotype: At one boundary the junction diverges from the germline segment, which might be a read error. The chain uses TRBV12-3 or TRBV12-4 and TRBJ1-1; tentatively, D is TRBD1 (6 bases). The CDR3 has 13 amino acids. The CDR3 coding sequence is TGTGCCGGCAGTCGGGGGGCGAGGACTGAAGCTTTCTTT. Translation: CAGSRGARTEAFF.

CDR3 region: CASSSKTHEQYF. As DNA, the CDR3 is TGTGCCAGCAGTTCGAAGACCCACGAGCAGTACTTC. The chain links TRBV27 to TRBJ2-7; unclear D gene. The germline V gene encodes CDR1 MNHEY and CDR2 SMNVEV (reference sequence). The CDR3 extends over 12 amino acids. The V gene lost 4 bases and the J gene lost 5 bases, with 9 bases spanning the gap.

CDR3 sequence reads: CSVLQSTDTQYF. For the CDR3, the DNA is TGCAGCGTCCTACAGAGCACAGATACGCAGTATTTT. V usage is TRBV29-1 and J usage is TRBJ2-3; unclear D gene. V was shortened by 6 bases and J by 0 bases, with 7 bases between the two germline ends. Per the germline V gene, CDR1 is SQVTM and CDR2 is ANQGSEA. The CDR3 sequence is 12 residues long.

The rearrangement uses TRBV3-1 and TRBJ2-1; TRBD2 is a possible D gene (6 bases). Germline CDR1 reads LGHDT; CDR2 reads YNNKEL (reference sequence). The CDR3 is 14 amino acids. Trimming left V 4 bases short and J 7 bases short, with 14 bases between. CDR3 loop: CASSPLDYLNEQFF. The CDR3, as DNA: TGTGCCAGCAGCCCTCTGGACTACCTGAATGAGCAGTTCTTC.

This clonotype has a count of ten or more. This chain uses TRBV4-1 with TRBJ2-7; a possible D gene is TRBD1 (5 bases). Germline loops: CDR1 MGHRA, CDR2 YSYEKL. V gave up 0 bases and J gave up 2 bases, with 5 bases separating them. The CDR3 extends over 13 amino acids. CDR3 region: CASSQEQAYEQYF. The CDR3 DNA reads as TGCGCCAGCAGCCAAGAACAGGCCTACGAGCAGTACTTC.

Comments on this clonotype: Sequence at one end of the junction differs from germline and may be a read error. The chain combines TRBV10-3 with TRBJ1-1; a weak D match, TRBD1 (6 bases). Germline V gives CDR1 ENHRY, CDR2 SYGVKD. CDR3 length: 13 residues. The CDR3 DNA follows: TGTGCCAGCAGTGAGCAAGGGGACACTGAAGCTTCCTTT. This gives the protein CASSEQGDTEASF.

The chain links TRBV7-8 to TRBJ2-7, with a weak D call TRBD2 (5 bases). Germline assignment: CDR1 SGHVS and CDR2 FQNEAQ. This CDR3 is built from 13 residues. Between the trimmed V and J ends, which lost 1 base and 6 bases, there was a span of 10 bases. Here the CDR3 DNA reads TGTGCCAGCAGCTTAGGGCGGACTTCCGAGCAGTACTTC. Protein product: CASSLGRTSEQYF. Full variable domain (rest looked up from reference TRBV7-8 and TRBJ2-7): GAGVSQSPRYKVAKRGQDVALRCDPISGHVSLFWYQQALGQGPEFLTYFQNEAQLDKSGLPSDRFFAERPEGSVSTLKIQRTQQEDSAVYLCASSLGRTSEQYFGPGTRLTVT.

This chain joins TRBV29-1 and TRBJ2-3, with D possibly matching TRBD2 (7 bases). Germline assignment: CDR1 SQVTM and CDR2 ANQGSEA. V shed 0 bases and J shed 4 bases, with 17 bases lying between them. The CDR3 runs to 16 residues. CDR3 in amino acids: CSVEDLVLGGADTQYF. CDR3 nucleotides: TGCAGCGTTGAAGATCTTGTCCTAGGGGGGGCAGATACGCAGTATTTT.

Details on this clonotype: At one boundary the junction diverges from the germline segment, which might be a read error. The chain uses TRBV4-2 and TRBJ2-7; D unclear. Germline values: CDR1 LGHNA, CDR2 YNFKEQ. The CDR3 covers 14 residues. CDR3 bases: TGTGCCAGCCGCCAAGCCGCTTGGTCGTACGAGCAGTACTTC. Residues: CASRQAAWSYEQYF.

The chain uses TRBV2 and TRBJ1-1; D gene ambiguous. V lost 8 bases and J 1 base, leaving 17 bases between the germline ends. This CDR3 comprises 15 residues. Germline V CDR1 and CDR2: SNHLY, FYNNEI. CDR3 amino acids: CASSTQAIPNTEAFF. The DNA of the CDR3 is TGTGCCAGCTCTACCCAGGCGATTCCGAACACTGAAGCTTTCTTT.

The sample holds a few counts of this clonotype. J is TRBJ1-2 and V is TRBV27; TRBD1 aligns across 7 bases. V gave up 3 bases and J gave up 4 bases; unmatched junction bases: 5. The V gene's germline CDR1 is MNHEY and CDR2 SMNVEV (reference sequence). The CDR3 spans 14 residues. CDR3 bases: TGTGCCAGCAGTTTGATGCAGGGGGGCTATGGCTACACCTTC. Its translation is CASSLMQGGYGYTF.

The rearrangement links TRBV9 to TRBJ1-3; D is ambiguous. V was pared by 5 bases and J by 0 bases, with 24 bases between. The germline V gene encodes CDR1 SGDLS and CDR2 YYNGEE. CDR3 length: 19 amino acids. Here the CDR3 reads CASSSTASTGRDSGNTIYF. CDR3 sequence (DNA): TGTGCCAGCAGTTCTACAGCGTCAACTGGGAGGGACTCTGGAAACACCATATATTTT.

This chain uses TRBV4-1 with TRBJ2-2, with a tentative D call TRBD1 (5 bases). Looked up from germline, CDR1 is MGHRA and CDR2 is YSYEKL. V dropped 0 bases and J dropped 2 bases, with 16 bases sitting between them. This CDR3 is 18 amino acids long. In nucleotides, the CDR3 is TGCGCCAGCAGCCAAGATGTTGTAACAAGGGGAAACACCGGGGAGCTGTTTTTT. It encodes CASSQDVVTRGNTGELFF.

The genes are TRBV11-2 and TRBJ2-4; 11 bases map to TRBD1. With the DNA end fitting TRBJ2-7 better, the J assignment may be wrong. Germline CDR1 reads SGHAT; CDR2 reads FQNNGV. The CDR3 consists of 13 residues. The CDR3 DNA is TGTGCCAGCAGCATGGACAGGGGGCACGAGCAGTACTTC. This encodes CASSMDRGHEQYF.

This clonotype was detected once. This chain joins TRBV28 and TRBJ2-3; D is unclear. CDR3 length equals 14 residues. With 5 bases removed from V and 2 bases from J, the gap between germline ends came to 11 bases. Germline V gene lookup returns CDR1 MDHEN and CDR2 SYDVKM. The CDR3 coding sequence is TGTGCCAGCAGTGCCCGGTCCGCCACAGATACGCAGTATTTT. Protein product: CASSARSATDTQYF.

In nucleotides, the CDR3 is TGTGCCAGCGGATCAGGGTGGGGACTAACGGGGGGGACAGATACGCAGTATTTT. Translating it yields CASGSGWGLTGGTDTQYF. The chain employs TRBV12-3 or TRBV12-4 and TRBJ2-3; 8 bases are a match to TRBD2. J gave up 3 bases and V 8 bases, and 19 bases lay outside the gene matches. This CDR3 is built from 18 residues.

CDR3 amino acids: CASQPGPGANVLTF. In DNA form, the CDR3 reads TGTGCCAGCCAACCAGGTCCTGGGGCCAACGTCCTGACTTTC. This sequence joins TRBV27 and TRBJ2-6; no firm D call. Trimming pared 8 bases from V and 2 bases from J, leaving 10 bases between. The germline V gene encodes CDR1 MNHEY and CDR2 SMNVEV (reference sequence). The CDR3 length is 14 residues.

This chain links TRBV20-1 with TRBJ2-5; 10 bases match TRBD2. The CDR3 runs to 17 residues. Trimming removed 3 bases from V and 4 bases from J; junction bases left unmatched: 14. The germline V gene encodes CDR1 DFQATT and CDR2 SNEGSKA (reference sequence). CDR3 in amino acids: CSASLGLAGAAGETQYF. The CDR3 region has the DNA TGCAGTGCTAGTCTGGGCCTAGCGGGGGCCGCGGGAGAGACCCAGTACTTC.

V and J are TRBV11-3 and TRBJ2-3, with a tentative D call TRBD1 (5 bases). The germline gives CDR1 SGHNT, CDR2 YENEEA. Trimming cost V 3 bases and J 2 bases, with 15 bases left between them. The CDR3 is 16 residues long. The CDR3 DNA sequence: TGTGCCAGCAGCTTCCAGTTCACAGGAGCCACAGATACGCAGTATTTT. This sequence encodes CASSFQFTGATDTQYF.

This clonotype has ten or more counts. The chain links TRBV10-3 to TRBJ2-5; D tentatively fits TRBD1 or TRBD2 (5 bases each). V was pared by 3 bases and J by 1 base, with 9 bases between. This CDR3 has 14 residues. Germline CDR1 ENHRY, CDR2 SYGVKD. The CDR3 is CAISERGAQETQYF. The DNA of the CDR3 is TGTGCCATCAGTGAAAGGGGAGCCCAAGAGACCCAGTACTTC.

The chain uses TRBV27 and TRBJ2-5; TRBD2 agrees at 7 bases. CDR3 length: 15 amino acids. V lost 5 bases to trimming and J lost 5 bases; unmatched junction nucleotides: 11. The germline CDR1 and CDR2 sequences are MNHEY and SMNVEV (reference sequence). The CDR3 DNA sequence: TGTGCCAGCAGTGTCTCAGCGGGGCTCGTGGAGACCCAGTACTTC. It specifies CASSVSAGLVETQYF.

The CDR3 coding sequence is TGCGCCAGCAGCTTGTGGACTAGCGGGAGCTCCTACAATGAGCAGTTCTTC. This translates into CASSLWTSGSSYNEQFF. V gene TRBV5-1 combines with J gene TRBJ2-1; 13 nucleotides line up with TRBD2. Germline V gives CDR1 SGHRS, CDR2 YFSETQ. This CDR3 has 17 residues. The trim removed 1 base at V and 0 bases at J, leaving 1 base unmatched. Using reference TRBV5-1 and TRBJ2-1 for the parts outside the CDR3, the full variable domain is KAGVTQTPRYLIKTRGQQVTLSCSPISGHRSVSWYQQTPGQGLQFLFEYFSETQRNKGNFPGRFSGRQFSNSRSEMNVSTLELGDSALYLCASSLWTSGSSYNEQFFGPGTRLTVL.

The rearrangement links TRBV4-1 to TRBJ2-7; 10 positions match TRBD1. CDR1 is MGHRA, CDR2 YSYEKL, per germline. CDR3 length: 16 residues. V lost 2 bases to trimming and J lost 0 bases; unmatched junction nucleotides: 4. DNA of the CDR3: TGCGCCAGCAGCCAACCCCGGACAGGGGGCTCCTACGAGCAGTACTTC. It encodes CASSQPRTGGSYEQYF.

As for this clonotype: One base away lies a much larger clone, so this may be a sequencing read error. Here the CDR3 reads CATSRDRDGSEQYF. In nucleotides, the CDR3 is TGTGCCACCAGCCGGGACAGGGATGGGTCCGAGCAGTACTTC. The chain links TRBV10-3 to TRBJ2-7, with TRBD1 matching 9 bases. CDR1 is ENHRY and CDR2 is SYGVKD in the germline V gene. CDR3 length: 14 residues. With V trimmed by 10 bases and J by 6 bases, 13 bases remained unmatched.

This clonotype showed up just a few times. The chain combines TRBV7-9 with TRBJ2-4; D gene ambiguous. The end of the DNA is better explained by TRBJ2-5, so the J call may be wrong. CDR3 length equals 13 residues. Germline V gives CDR1 SEHNR, CDR2 FQNEAQ (reference sequence). The CDR3 DNA is TGTGCCACCCACCGGGTAGGAGAAGAGACCCAGTACTTC. This codes for CATHRVGEETQYF.

The chain combines TRBV6-5 with TRBJ2-4; maybe TRBD1 (7 bases). TRBJ2-7 matches the DNA end more closely, so the J call is doubtful. Germline V gives CDR1 MNHEY, CDR2 SVGAGI. The CDR3 has 18 residues. The CDR3 DNA reads TGTGCCAGCAGTTACTTCCCGCAGGGGGGCGCCCGGTCGGACGAGCAGTACTTC. Its translation: CASSYFPQGGARSDEQYF.

The V and J genes are TRBV3-1 and TRBJ2-7; D is uncertain. The CDR3 is 15 amino acids. The germline CDR1 and CDR2 sequences are LGHDT and YNNKEL (reference sequence). V lost 4 bases and J lost 3, with 16 bases in between. CDR3 in amino acids: CASSPRRRLIYEQYF. As DNA, the CDR3 is TGTGCCAGCAGCCCTCGACGGAGATTGATCTACGAGCAGTACTTC.

This chain uses TRBV28 with TRBJ1-6; possibly TRBD1 for D (5 bases). The length of the CDR3 is 18 residues. CDR1 and CDR2 (germline): MDHEN, SYDVKM. Deletions cut 2 bases from V and 4 bases from J, with 18 bases between. This CDR3 reads CASSLPQAGTAYNSPLHF. The CDR3 nucleotides read TGTGCCAGCAGTTTACCTCAAGCCGGGACCGCGTATAATTCACCCCTCCACTTT.